This TCR beta chain stems from a study of chemoradiotherapy in HPV16-positive cancers. Study summary: Candidate HPV-specific clones and shared TCR motifs came from two HPV16-positive patients. The study's findings and limits: Only two HPV16-positive patients supplied the functional HPV-specificity definition. During treatment, candidate HPV-specific clones and E7-related motifs expanded in tumor. For HPV16-positive patients, expanding HPV-responsive T cells associated with longer recurrence-free survival.

Clones were read by immunoSEQ multiplex PCR, and TCRdb kept only the in-frame ones, dropping some. The sample contains around 12,000 clones, approximately 92% of which appear only once. As regards this clone: Its cognate antigen is unknown.

V lost 3 bases and J lost 1; bases outside the gene matches: 10. Germline V gives CDR1 MGHRA, CDR2 YSYEKL. The CDR3 is 19 residues long. This sequence joins TRBV4-1 and TRBJ2-2; TRBD2 matches 11 bases. The sequence derives from a human donor with HPV-associated anogenital cancer. Source: blood, taken from a patient who underwent chemoradiotherapy. CDR3 sequence reads: CASSQAFSGRAQNTGELFF. In DNA form, the CDR3 reads TGCGCCAGCAGCCAGGCCTTTAGCGGGAGGGCCCAGAACACCGGGGAGCTGTTTTTT.